What follows describes a single T cell receptor (beta chain). Profiling relied on immunoSEQ multiplex PCR, and the TCRdb table lists in-frame clones only, not all of them. In the table there are about 130,000 clones, approximately 94% of which are singletons. The source of the sample is a study of control samples from healthy donors and cancer patients. The CDR3 is 16 residues long. The V end lost 1 base, the J end lost 0 bases, and 13 bases lay between the germline ends. Germline values: CDR1 LGHDT, CDR2 YNNKEL (reference sequence). The clonotype was recovered from a man aged 45 to 65 with head and neck cancer. V gene TRBV3-1 (or the pseudogene TRBV3-2) combines with J gene TRBJ2-7, with D unresolved. The specimen was PBMCs. The CDR3 nucleotides are TGTGCCAGCAGCCAAGGGTCCACAGAAAGCTCCTACGAGCAGTACTTC. This translates into CASSQGSTESSYEQYF.